The 21 T cell receptor beta chains below were found in one sample sequenced in a study of blood T cell repertoires in COVID-19. Some clones are missing from TCRdb's copy, which holds only in-frame ones; the method was immunoSEQ multiplex PCR. Of about 340,000 clones in the sample, 86% are singletons; the top ten hold about 7%. The sample taken for sequencing was peripheral blood. These receptors all come from a woman aged 60-75 years with COVID-19, enrolled during active disease.

The chain combines TRBV11-2 with TRBJ1-1; 8 bases line up with TRBD1. The V gene end was trimmed by 6 bases and the J gene end by 1 base; junction bases not matched to a gene: 10. The CDR3 is 16 amino acids. CDR1 and CDR2 (germline): SGHAT, FQNNGV. This CDR3 reads CASSLSRGHANTEAFF. As DNA, the CDR3 is TGTGCCAGCAGTCTTTCCAGGGGGCATGCGAACACTGAAGCTTTCTTT.

The chain uses TRBV5-1 and TRBJ1-2, with 10 bases that match TRBD1. V was pared by 2 bases and J by 1 base, with 11 bases of the junction left unmatched. CDR3 length equals 18 residues. In germline, CDR1 is SGHRS, CDR2 YFSETQ. The CDR3 loop reads CASSFIWDRGDFNYGYTF. The DNA for the CDR3 is TGCGCCAGCAGCTTTATTTGGGACAGGGGCGACTTTAACTATGGCTACACCTTC.

Details on this clone: Other nucleotide sequences from this sample produce the same CDR3. The chain combines TRBV11-2 with TRBJ1-1; no clear D gene. Trimming took off 1 base at V and 2 bases at J, with 8 bases between the two ends. The CDR3 consists of 14 residues. Germline assignment: CDR1 SGHAT and CDR2 FQNNGV. Here the CDR3 DNA reads TGTGCCAGCAGCTTAGGCGGGGTTAACACTGAAGCTTTCTTT. Protein: CASSLGGVNTEAFF.

CDR3 region: CASSVGHTFYGYTF. CDR3 DNA: TGTGCCAGTAGTGTAGGACACACTTTCTATGGCTACACCTTC. V usage is TRBV19 and J usage is TRBJ1-2; tentatively, D is TRBD1 (5 bases). CDR3 length: 14 amino acids. The V end lost 5 bases, the J end lost 4 bases, and 14 bases lay between the germline ends. The germline gives CDR1 LNHDA, CDR2 SQIVND (reference sequence). Full variable domain (rest looked up from reference TRBV19 and TRBJ1-2): DGGITQSPKYLFRKEGQNVTLSCEQNLNHDAMYWYRQDPGQGLRLIYYSQIVNDFQKGDIAEGYSVSREKKESFPLTVTSAQKNPTAFYLCASSVGHTFYGYTFGSGTRLTVV.

This clone was seen more than once but under ten times. V and J are TRBV11-2 and TRBJ1-2; D is possibly TRBD1 (5 bases). The CDR3 extends over 12 amino acids. Germline V gene sequence: CDR1 SGHAT, CDR2 FQNNGV. Trimming stripped 1 base from V and 8 bases from J, with 8 bases between. The CDR3 loop is CASSLAGRGYTF. CDR3 coding DNA: TGTGCCAGCAGCTTAGCAGGGAGGGGCTACACCTTC.

This chain connects TRBV15 to TRBJ2-5; D perhaps matches TRBD2 (6 bases). CDR3 length: 13 amino acids. Trimming left V 2 bases short and J 2 bases short, with 6 bases between. Germline CDR1 is LNHNV and CDR2 is YYDKDF (reference sequence). The CDR3 sequence: CATSRLAQETQYF. In DNA form, the CDR3 reads TGTGCCACCAGCAGACTAGCGCAAGAGACCCAGTACTTC.

V is TRBV5-1 and J is TRBJ2-3, with 9 positions matching TRBD1. With V trimmed by 4 bases and J by 4 bases, 7 bases remained unmatched. The CDR3 contains 15 residues. The germline V gene has CDR1 SGHRS and CDR2 YFSETQ. CDR3 sequence reads: CASSDTGGVADTQYF. The DNA of the CDR3 is TGCGCCAGCAGCGACACAGGGGGCGTAGCAGATACGCAGTATTTT.

The chain recombines TRBV19 with TRBJ1-2; a possible D gene is TRBD1 (6 bases). Germline V gene sequence: CDR1 LNHDA, CDR2 SQIVND (reference sequence). The CDR3 runs 16 residues. Trimming pared 6 bases from V and 1 base from J, leaving 18 bases between. The CDR3 loop reads CASRTQGGDGNYGYTF. For the CDR3, the DNA is TGTGCCAGTAGGACCCAAGGGGGGGACGGTAACTATGGCTACACCTTC.

V gene TRBV11-3 combines with J gene TRBJ1-2, with D perhaps matching TRBD1 (5 bases). Germline values: CDR1 SGHNT, CDR2 YENEEA. The CDR3 length is 12 residues. V shed 4 bases and J shed 6 bases, with 9 bases lying between them. The CDR3 reads CASSSKGNGYTF. DNA of the CDR3: TGTGCCAGCAGCTCGAAGGGGAATGGCTACACCTTC.

J is TRBJ1-2 and V is TRBV3-1 (or the pseudogene TRBV3-2); 9 bases line up with TRBD1. CDR1 and CDR2 (germline): LGHDT, YNNKEL (reference sequence). V was clipped by 1 base and J by 8 bases; unmatched bases: 14. This CDR3 has 17 residues. The CDR3 here is CASSQVGRTGGAWGYTF. The CDR3 DNA is TGTGCCAGCAGCCAAGTCGGGCGAACAGGGGGCGCTTGGGGCTACACCTTC.

In this sample, this clone turned up once. The chain employs TRBV18 and TRBJ2-1; 9 bases match TRBD2. This CDR3 comprises 15 residues. Germline-derived CDR1 and CDR2 are KGHSH and LQKENI. The V gene end was trimmed by 5 bases and the J gene end by 0 bases; junction bases not matched to a gene: 2. The CDR3 loop is CASSVAGDSYNEQFF. Written as DNA, the CDR3 is TGTGCCAGCTCAGTAGCGGGGGACTCCTACAATGAGCAGTTCTTC. The variable domain in full, with the rest retrieved from reference TRBV18 and TRBJ2-1, is NAGVMQNPRHLVRRRGQEARLRCSPMKGHSHVYWYRQLPEEGLKFMVYLQKENIIDESGMPKERFSAEFPKEGPSILRIQQVVRGDSAAYFCASSVAGDSYNEQFFGPGTRLTVL.

The genes are TRBV7-9 and TRBJ2-5, with 8 bases lining up with TRBD1. Per germline, CDR1 SEHNR and CDR2 FQNEAQ (reference sequence). The CDR3 covers 13 residues. Trimming took 4 bases from V and 5 from J; bases not matched to a gene: 3. The CDR3 is CASSWTGRETQYF. The CDR3 DNA is TGTGCCAGCAGCTGGACAGGGAGGGAGACCCAGTACTTC.

This rearrangement joins TRBV5-4 to TRBJ1-1; no reliable D call. V lost 1 base, J lost 1 base, and 5 bases lay in between. This CDR3 contains 13 residues. The germline V gene has CDR1 SGHNT and CDR2 YYREEE (reference sequence). The CDR3 nucleotides read TGTGCCAGCAGCTTGCCCCAGAACACTGAAGCTTTCTTT. This gives the protein CASSLPQNTEAFF.

The V call is TRBV5-5, the J call TRBJ1-2; D is ambiguous. In germline, CDR1 is SGHKS, CDR2 YYEKEE (reference sequence). The V end was cut by 4 bases, the J end by 7 bases, with 14 bases between. The CDR3 has 13 residues. The CDR3 nucleotides read TGTGCCAGCAGCCGGAGGGATATGGGTGGCTACACCTTC. Protein: CASSRRDMGGYTF.

The rearrangement joins TRBV5-6 to TRBJ1-6, with TRBD1 matching over 9 bases. J was trimmed by 7 bases and V by 4 bases; bases with no gene match: 3. Germline loops: CDR1 SGHDT, CDR2 YYEEEE. There are 14 residues in the CDR3. The DNA for the CDR3 is TGTGCCAGCAGCCTCGGGACAGGGAATTCACCCCTCCACTTT. Translated, it gives CASSLGTGNSPLHF.

Comments on this clone: Different DNA sequences within this sample yield the same CDR3. The rearrangement joins TRBV9 to TRBJ1-2; D not resolved. The germline V gene has CDR1 SGDLS and CDR2 YYNGEE. Trimming removed 3 bases at V and 0 bases at J, with 6 bases between. This CDR3 is 13 amino acids long. The CDR3 nucleotides are TGTGCCAGCAGCGGAGGTCCTAACTATGGCTACACCTTC. Protein product: CASSGGPNYGYTF.

The V gene is TRBV27, the J gene TRBJ2-5, with no clear D. There are 13 residues in the CDR3. Per the germline V gene, CDR1 is MNHEY and CDR2 is SMNVEV (reference sequence). Trimming left V 4 bases short and J 3 bases short, with 9 bases between. The CDR3 loop is CASSYAGEETQYF. CDR3 sequence (DNA): TGTGCCAGCAGTTACGCAGGTGAAGAGACCCAGTACTTC.

This clone was found a few times. The J gene is TRBJ1-3, the V gene TRBV4-1, with no clear D. Germline CDR1 reads MGHRA; CDR2 reads YSYEKL. CDR3 length: 15 residues. Trimming took 1 base from V and 3 from J, leaving 10 bases between them. DNA of the CDR3: TGCGCCAGCAGCCAAGGGGTCGGGTTTGGAAACACCATATATTTT. Translating it yields CASSQGVGFGNTIYF.

The chain is built from TRBV19 and TRBJ1-5; D gene ambiguous. The V end lost 8 bases, the J end lost 0 bases, and 5 bases lay between the germline ends. The germline V gene has CDR1 LNHDA and CDR2 SQIVND (reference sequence). CDR3 length: 12 amino acids. CDR3 amino acids: CASDYSNQPQHF. For the CDR3, the DNA is TGTGCCAGTGACTATAGCAATCAGCCCCAGCATTTT.

The V gene is TRBV5-4, the J gene TRBJ2-7; D gene uncertain. Deletions cut 1 base from V and 6 bases from J, with 8 bases between. The CDR3 is made up of 12 amino acids. Germline values: CDR1 SGHNT, CDR2 YYREEE (reference sequence). The CDR3 here is CASSLISGEQYF. The CDR3 nucleotides read TGTGCCAGCAGCTTGATCTCCGGCGAGCAGTACTTC.

Only a few counts were recorded for this clone. V usage is TRBV7-3 and J usage is TRBJ1-1; tentatively, D is TRBD1 (6 bases). The V and J ends lost 5 bases and 3 bases respectively, with 10 bases between them. This CDR3 contains 13 residues. CDR1 is SGHTA and CDR2 is FQGTGA in the germline V gene. DNA for the CDR3: TGTGCCAGCAGCCCCAGGGGCTACACTGAAGCTTTCTTT. It encodes CASSPRGYTEAFF.